The 32 T cell receptor beta chains in this list originate from one sample, sequenced in a study of CD8 T cells in Susac syndrome. RNA amounts of 0.5 to 1 ug underwent reverse transcription with random hexamers. TCRdb independently ran MiXCR on the immunoSEQ multiplex PCR reads; one entry per CDR3 protein. In the table there are some 130,000 distinct CDR3 sequences, 85% to 95% of which are singletons. The sequenced sample consisted of CD8+ T cells from PBMCs. All receptors derive from a human donor with Susac syndrome.

The rearrangement uses TRBV6-4 and TRBJ2-3; TRBD2 is a possible D gene (5 bases). Trimming stripped 0 bases from V and 0 bases from J, with 10 bases between. The germline gives CDR1 MRHNA, CDR2 SNTAGT. This CDR3 spans 16 amino acids. CDR3 protein: CASSDSGGTSTDTQYF. The DNA of the CDR3 is TGTGCCAGCAGTGACTCTGGAGGTACAAGCACAGATACGCAGTATTTT.

CDR3 nucleotides: TGCAGTGCTTTCCGGGACTTCCCCTACAATGAGCAGTTCTTC. This translates into CSAFRDFPYNEQFF. V and J are TRBV20-1 and TRBJ2-1; possible D gene TRBD2, 6 bases. The CDR3 is made up of 14 amino acids. The ends were cut back, 5 bases at V and 2 bases at J, with 13 bases in the middle. Germline lookup yields CDR1 DFQATT and CDR2 SNEGSKA (reference sequence).

This chain connects TRBV3-1 to TRBJ2-7; D gene ambiguous. V was shortened by 4 bases and J by 5 bases, with 18 bases between the two germline ends. Germline-derived CDR1 and CDR2 are LGHDT and YNNKEL (reference sequence). CDR3 length: 15 residues. The CDR3 bases are TGTGCCAGCAGCCCCTATGGACCTTCCAGCCACGAGCAGTACTTC. This gives the protein CASSPYGPSSHEQYF.

The J gene is TRBJ2-7, the V gene TRBV3-1; D remains ambiguous. V was shortened by 2 bases and J by 3 bases, with 14 bases between the two germline ends. This CDR3 region has 15 residues. Germline V gene sequence: CDR1 LGHDT, CDR2 YNNKEL (reference sequence). In DNA form, the CDR3 reads TGTGCCAGCAGCCAATCCGAGGAGTCGGTCTACGAGCAGTACTTC. This sequence encodes CASSQSEESVYEQYF.

V gene TRBV5-4 combines with J gene TRBJ2-5; TRBD2 is a possible D gene (6 bases). The CDR3 covers 14 residues. The V end was cut by 0 bases, the J end by 3 bases, with 9 bases between. Germline CDR1 is SGHNT and CDR2 is YYREEE (reference sequence). This CDR3 reads CASSLGLGEETQYF. The CDR3 DNA sequence: TGTGCCAGCAGCTTGGGACTAGGAGAAGAGACCCAGTACTTC.

The J gene is TRBJ2-5, the V gene TRBV5-5; 8 bases map to TRBD1. CDR1 SGHKS and CDR2 YYEKEE come from the germline V gene (reference sequence). Trimming removed 4 bases from V and 7 bases from J; junction bases left unmatched: 21. CDR3 length: 18 residues. The chain's CDR3 is CASSVSDSPRGLGRTQYF. For the CDR3, the DNA is TGTGCCAGCAGCGTATCGGACAGCCCCAGGGGGCTTGGGAGGACCCAGTACTTC.

This clonotype appeared once. The rearrangement links TRBV4-1 to TRBJ2-7; 7 bases agree with TRBD2. This CDR3 is built from 15 residues. The germline V gene has CDR1 MGHRA and CDR2 YSYEKL. Trimming took 5 bases from V and 2 from J; bases not matched to a gene: 9. DNA for the CDR3: TGCGCCAGCAGCACCCGACTAGCCCTCCCCTACGAGCAGTACTTC. It translates to CASSTRLALPYEQYF.

The rearrangement uses TRBV13 and TRBJ1-1; 7 bases are shared with TRBD1. From germline, CDR1 is PRHDT and CDR2 FYEKMQ (reference sequence). J gave up 0 bases and V 3 bases, and 19 bases lay outside the gene matches. The CDR3 loop spans 20 amino acids. The CDR3 spells CASSLASGEGQRPMNTEAFF. CDR3 in DNA: TGTGCCAGCAGCTTGGCCTCCGGGGAGGGACAGCGGCCGATGAACACTGAAGCTTTCTTT.

The J gene is TRBJ1-2, the V gene TRBV13; no definite D call. V lost 0 bases and J lost 12, with 14 bases in between. This CDR3 is 13 amino acids long. CDR1 is PRHDT and CDR2 is FYEKMQ in the germline V gene (reference sequence). The CDR3 reads CASSLGLDPGHTF. The CDR3 region has the DNA TGTGCCAGCAGCTTAGGCTTGGACCCCGGGCACACCTTC.

The rearrangement links TRBV19 to TRBJ1-1; no definite D call. CDR1 LNHDA and CDR2 SQIVND come from the germline V gene (reference sequence). The V and J ends lost 7 bases and 6 bases respectively, with 12 bases between them. The CDR3 extends over 12 amino acids. The CDR3 region has the DNA TGTGCCAGTATCGGGTGGGAGGCTGAAGCTTTCTTT. Translation: CASIGWEAEAFF.

This chain connects TRBV13 to TRBJ2-5, with D possibly matching TRBD2 (7 bases). This CDR3 is 14 amino acids long. V gave up 3 bases and J gave up 4 bases, with 12 bases separating them. In germline, CDR1 is PRHDT, CDR2 FYEKMQ (reference sequence). In nucleotides, the CDR3 is TGTGCCAGCAGCTTCGGGGAGGGGGGAGAGACCCAGTACTTC. Its protein product is CASSFGEGGETQYF.

The J gene is TRBJ2-7, the V gene TRBV5-1; D is unclear. CDR3 size: 14 residues. Germline CDR1 is SGHRS and CDR2 is YFSETQ. With 0 bases removed from V and 4 bases from J, the gap between germline ends came to 11 bases. This CDR3 is CASSLGTESYEQYF. Written as DNA, the CDR3 is TGCGCCAGCAGCTTGGGGACGGAATCATACGAGCAGTACTTC.

The CDR3 region is CASSVQSEQYF. The CDR3 DNA is TGTGCCAGCAGCGTGCAGTCCGAGCAGTACTTC. The chain joins TRBV9 to TRBJ2-7; D is uncertain. V lost 2 bases and J 6 bases, leaving 6 bases between the germline ends. Germline CDR1 is SGDLS and CDR2 is YYNGEE. The CDR3 contains 11 residues.

The J gene is TRBJ2-1, the V gene TRBV4-1; D not certain. The CDR3 runs 13 residues. V was pared by 0 bases and J by 9 bases, with 9 bases between. Germline V gene lookup returns CDR1 MGHRA and CDR2 YSYEKL. CDR3 coding DNA: TGCGCCAGCAGCCAAGAGGGCTACGGTGAGCAGTTCTTC. It encodes CASSQEGYGEQFF.

The chain recombines TRBV6-5 with TRBJ2-1; TRBD2 agrees at 7 bases. Germline V lookup: CDR1 MNHEY, CDR2 SVGAGI. The V gene end was trimmed by 2 bases and the J gene end by 8 bases; junction bases not matched to a gene: 12. The CDR3 is 16 residues long. CDR3 nucleotides: TGTGCCAGCAGTTACGATTCGGCGGGAGCGTTAGATGAGCAGTTCTTC. Protein: CASSYDSAGALDEQFF.

V gene TRBV7-9 combines with J gene TRBJ2-5, with D possibly matching TRBD2 (5 bases). Trimming took off 3 bases at V and 1 base at J, with 6 bases between the two ends. The CDR3 length is 13 residues. CDR1 is SEHNR and CDR2 is FQNEAQ in the germline V gene (reference sequence). CDR3 nucleotide sequence: TGTGCCAGCAGCTTCCGGGGCCAAGAGACCCAGTACTTC. Amino acid sequence: CASSFRGQETQYF.

This clonotype was seen only once. The chain recombines TRBV5-1 with TRBJ2-7, with no clear D. The CDR3 has 13 residues. Between the trimmed V and J ends, which lost 1 base and 3 bases, there was a span of 8 bases. The germline V gene encodes CDR1 SGHRS and CDR2 YFSETQ. As DNA, the CDR3 is TGCGCCAGCAGCTTGAACAGAGTCTACGAGCAGTACTTC. Translating gives CASSLNRVYEQYF.

This clonotype occurred a few times. The gene calls are TRBV29-1 and TRBJ2-7; the D gene is possibly TRBD2 (6 bases). Trimming stripped 1 base from V and 7 bases from J, with 11 bases between. This CDR3 comprises 12 residues. Germline assignment: CDR1 SQVTM and CDR2 ANQGSEA. CDR3 residues: CSVEGSAGEQYF. CDR3 nucleotides: TGCAGCGTTGAAGGCTCCGCGGGGGAGCAGTACTTC.

The chain couples TRBV5-5 to TRBJ1-4; 7 bases map to TRBD1. The CDR3 is 15 amino acids. Germline lookup yields CDR1 SGHKS and CDR2 YYEKEE (reference sequence). The J segment lost 4 bases and the V segment lost 3 bases, leaving 6 bases of the junction unmatched. The CDR3 here is CASSYGTVINEKLFF. Here the CDR3 DNA reads TGTGCCAGCAGCTATGGGACAGTGATTAATGAAAAACTGTTTTTT. Complete variable domain (other parts from reference TRBV5-5 and TRBJ1-4): DAGVTQSPTHLIKTRGQQVTLRCSPISGHKSVSWYQQVLGQGPQFIFQYYEKEERGRGNFPDRFSARQFPNYSSELNVNALLLGDSALYLCASSYGTVINEKLFFGSGTQLSVL.

The chain is built from TRBV12-3 or TRBV12-4 and TRBJ1-2, with TRBD1 matching over 9 bases. The CDR3 is 16 amino acids. Trimming removed 6 bases from V and 2 bases from J; junction bases left unmatched: 10. The CDR3 sequence is CASRPFTGGPNYGYTF. Written as DNA, the CDR3 is TGTGCCAGCAGACCATTCACAGGGGGCCCGAACTATGGCTACACCTTC.

The V gene is TRBV4-1, the J gene TRBJ2-1; 9 bases align to TRBD2. The CDR3 covers 18 residues. V shed 4 bases, J shed 0 bases, and the junction held 10 bases outside the gene matches. Germline CDR1 reads MGHRA; CDR2 reads YSYEKL. The CDR3 DNA follows: TGCGCCAGCAGCCCCCTAGCGGGATCAATCTCCTCCTACAATGAGCAGTTCTTC. This encodes CASSPLAGSISSYNEQFF.

This sequence joins TRBV29-1 and TRBJ2-7, with 7 nucleotides matching TRBD2. The CDR3 has 13 amino acids. CDR1 is SQVTM and CDR2 is ANQGSEA in the germline V gene. After removal of 4 bases from V and 2 bases from J, the junction contained 5 bases not matched to a gene. The DNA for the CDR3 is TGCAGCGTTGGGGCGGGAGACACCTACGAGCAGTACTTC. Translating it yields CSVGAGDTYEQYF.

The rearrangement links TRBV29-1 to TRBJ2-7, with 10 bases lining up with TRBD2. The germline gives CDR1 SQVTM, CDR2 ANQGSEA. The ends lost 6 bases at V and 2 bases at J; junction bases unmatched: 4. The CDR3 length is 13 residues. The CDR3 region is CSVSLAGTYEQYF. The CDR3 DNA sequence: TGCAGCGTGTCACTAGCGGGAACCTACGAGCAGTACTTC.

The chain carries TRBV24-1 and TRBJ2-1; weak D call: TRBD2 (6 bases). The CDR3 has 16 residues. Germline-derived CDR1 and CDR2 are KGHDR and SFDVKD. V lost 1 base to trimming and J lost 2 bases, with 11 bases between them. DNA of the CDR3: TGTGCCACCAGTGATTTAGAGGAGGGCCCCTACAATGAGCAGTTCTTC. Its protein product is CATSDLEEGPYNEQFF.

J is TRBJ2-7 and V is TRBV7-6; weak D call: TRBD1 (6 bases). The germline CDR1 and CDR2 sequences are SGHVS and FNYEAQ. Trimming removed 0 bases from V and 6 bases from J, with 12 bases in between. This CDR3 contains 14 residues. Here the CDR3 DNA reads TGTGCCAGCAGCTTAGCGCTCAGGGGTGGCGAGCAGTACTTC. As protein: CASSLALRGGEQYF.

V gene TRBV2 combines with J gene TRBJ2-3, with D maybe TRBD2 (6 bases). Germline V gene lookup returns CDR1 SNHLY and CDR2 FYNNEI. The CDR3 is 14 amino acids. Trimming cost V 8 bases and J 0 bases, with 12 bases left between them. The CDR3 protein is CASPREMSTDTQYF. In nucleotides, the CDR3 is TGTGCCAGCCCCCGGGAGATGAGCACAGATACGCAGTATTTT.

The V and J genes are TRBV12-3 or TRBV12-4 and TRBJ2-1, with D possibly matching TRBD2 (5 bases). Trimming stripped 3 bases from V and 8 bases from J, with 14 bases between. The CDR3 consists of 14 residues. CDR3 amino acids: CASSLFGVSDEQFF. In DNA form, the CDR3 reads TGTGCCAGCAGTTTGTTCGGGGTCTCGGATGAGCAGTTCTTC.

The rearrangement uses TRBV9 and TRBJ1-4, with a tentative D call TRBD1 (5 bases). Trimming took 0 bases from V and 4 from J, leaving 10 bases between them. The CDR3 length is 15 residues. Germline CDR1 reads SGDLS; CDR2 reads YYNGEE. Written as DNA, the CDR3 is TGTGCCAGCAGCGTAGAGCCAGGGCTTAATGAAAAACTGTTTTTT. This gives the protein CASSVEPGLNEKLFF.

Here the CDR3 DNA reads TGCGCCAGCAGCCAAGGAAGCACCGCCACTGGTGGCTACACCTTC. Translated: CASSQGSTATGGYTF. The chain employs TRBV4-1 and TRBJ1-2; D ambiguous. The CDR3 is 15 amino acids. The V gene's germline CDR1 is MGHRA and CDR2 YSYEKL. Between the trimmed V and J ends, which lost 1 base and 7 bases, there was a span of 16 bases.

The chain has TRBV11-2 and TRBJ2-7; D possibly corresponds to TRBD1 (6 bases). This CDR3 comprises 17 residues. V shed 1 base and J shed 2 bases, with 18 bases lying between them. Germline lookup yields CDR1 SGHAT and CDR2 FQNNGV. The CDR3, as DNA: TGTGCCAGCAGCTTAGTAGGGCAGGGGTTGACTACCTACGAGCAGTACTTC. It yields the protein CASSLVGQGLTTYEQYF.

This chain joins TRBV13 and TRBJ2-7, with 14 bases aligning to TRBD2. Germline V gene lookup returns CDR1 PRHDT and CDR2 FYEKMQ (reference sequence). V lost 4 bases, J lost 3 bases, and 5 bases stayed unmatched. The CDR3 extends over 16 amino acids. The CDR3, as DNA: TGTGCCAGCAGCTCGGGGACTAGCGGGAGTATCTACGAGCAGTACTTC. Translation: CASSSGTSGSIYEQYF.

V is TRBV20-1 and J is TRBJ2-2; D possibly corresponds to TRBD1 (5 bases). The CDR3 runs to 14 residues. Per germline, CDR1 DFQATT and CDR2 SNEGSKA (reference sequence). Trimming removed 0 bases at V and 5 bases at J, with 10 bases between. The CDR3 protein is CSARDLAGTGELFF. As DNA, the CDR3 is TGCAGTGCTAGAGATCTCGCAGGGACCGGGGAGCTGTTTTTT.